A single sample gave rise to the 28 T cell receptor beta chains below, sequenced in a study of T cell repertoires in cytomegalovirus infection. TCRdb recomputed calls from the reads with MiXCR, one row per CDR3 protein. The sample lists about 490,000 distinct CDR3 sequences; 11% were seen once. The sequenced sample consisted of PBMCs. The receptors shown here come from a human donor in good health (CMV status not recorded). Some clones in this sample may be carry-over from other donors' samples.

This chain connects TRBV30 to TRBJ2-1; 7 nucleotides line up with TRBD1. The V gene's germline CDR1 is GTSNPN and CDR2 SVGIG (reference sequence). The CDR3 spans 14 residues. J gave up 4 bases and V 5 bases, and 8 bases lay outside the gene matches. The CDR3 spells CAWVPGTEYNEQFF. For the CDR3, the DNA is TGTGCCTGGGTCCCCGGGACAGAATACAATGAGCAGTTCTTC.

The sample holds a few counts of this clonotype. CDR3 coding DNA: TGCAGCGTCGAAAACACCGGGGAGCTGTTTTTT. The encoded protein is CSVENTGELFF. V and J are TRBV29-1 and TRBJ2-2; D not certain. V was clipped by 6 bases and J by 2 bases, with 4 bases between them. Germline assignment: CDR1 SQVTM and CDR2 ANQGSEA. This CDR3 is 11 amino acids long.

This clonotype has ten or more counts. This chain joins TRBV7-2 and TRBJ2-1, with 12 positions matching TRBD2. Germline CDR1 SGHTA, CDR2 FQGNSA. V was pared by 5 bases and J by 5 bases, with 16 bases of the junction left unmatched. The CDR3 loop spans 19 amino acids. This CDR3 reads CASSPSLAGGPRLDNEQFF. The CDR3 nucleotides are TGTGCCAGCAGCCCTTCACTAGCGGGAGGACCCCGGCTCGACAATGAGCAGTTCTTC.

This clonotype has at least ten counts. V and J are TRBV7-9 and TRBJ2-1; 8 bases are a match to TRBD2. CDR3 length: 16 amino acids. After removal of 5 bases from V and 4 bases from J, the junction contained 10 bases not matched to a gene. Germline CDR1 reads SEHNR; CDR2 reads FQNEAQ (reference sequence). As DNA, the CDR3 is TGTGCCAGCAGCCCGCCTAGGACTAGCAGATACAATGAGCAGTTCTTC. Protein sequence: CASSPPRTSRYNEQFF.

This clonotype has a count of ten or more. The rearrangement links TRBV5-4 to TRBJ1-3, with D perhaps matching TRBD1 (5 bases). CDR3 size: 16 residues. The V gene's germline CDR1 is SGHNT and CDR2 YYREEE (reference sequence). With 0 bases removed from V and 4 bases from J, the gap between germline ends came to 14 bases. CDR3 region: CASSLGHTGYGNTIYF. Here the CDR3 DNA reads TGTGCCAGCAGCTTGGGACACACAGGTTACGGAAACACCATATATTTT.

This clonotype has a count of ten or more. The chain is built from TRBV24-1 and TRBJ2-5; 8 bases map to TRBD1. With V trimmed by 1 base and J by 5 bases, 5 bases remained unmatched. The CDR3 runs 15 residues. CDR1 is KGHDR, CDR2 SFDVKD, per germline. The CDR3 loop is CATSDFRGRIETQYF. The CDR3 DNA sequence: TGTGCCACCAGTGATTTCAGGGGGCGTATCGAGACCCAGTACTTC.

This clonotype was counted many times. V usage is TRBV7-9 and J usage is TRBJ2-2, with D perhaps TRBD1 (6 bases). Trimming shortened V by 1 base and J by 2 bases, and 11 bases separated the two germline ends. The CDR3 is 16 amino acids. Germline V CDR1 and CDR2: SEHNR, FQNEAQ (reference sequence). The CDR3 here is CASSLVLGHNTGELFF. CDR3 coding DNA: TGTGCCAGCAGCTTAGTTCTGGGACACAACACCGGGGAGCTGTTTTTT.

This clonotype came up many times. The chain is built from TRBV10-3 and TRBJ2-3; 15 bases align to TRBD2. This CDR3 contains 19 residues. The germline gives CDR1 ENHRY, CDR2 SYGVKD. With V trimmed by 6 bases and J by 5 bases, 15 bases remained unmatched. DNA of the CDR3: TGTGCCATCAGAAACGGACTAGCGGGAGGGGCCTCCTCGGGAGATACGCAGTATTTT. It specifies CAIRNGLAGGASSGDTQYF.

This clonotype was picked up many times. The chain has TRBV19 and TRBJ1-1, with a weak D call TRBD1 (6 bases). The CDR3 runs 16 residues. In germline, CDR1 is LNHDA, CDR2 SQIVND (reference sequence). V was pared by 5 bases and J by 3 bases, with 19 bases between. The CDR3 DNA reads TGTGCCAGTAGTTCCCCAACGGGGGGCTGGGACACTGAAGCTTTCTTT. The encoded protein is CASSSPTGGWDTEAFF.

This clonotype was seen many times. This chain links TRBV28 with TRBJ2-5; D call uncertain. With 6 bases removed from V and 4 bases from J, the gap between germline ends came to 15 bases. From germline, CDR1 is MDHEN and CDR2 SYDVKM. The CDR3 totals 14 residues. The CDR3 region is CASSPLSAPETQYF. For the CDR3, the DNA is TGTGCCAGCAGCCCATTATCCGCCCCAGAGACCCAGTACTTC.

The rearrangement links TRBV5-5 to TRBJ2-1; 10 bases fit TRBD2. This CDR3 has 17 amino acids. Germline assignment: CDR1 SGHKS and CDR2 YYEKEE (reference sequence). Trimming removed 1 base from V and 3 bases from J; junction bases left unmatched: 7. The CDR3 region has the DNA TGTGCCAGCAGCTTGCTGTTTTCTAGCGGGAGCTACAATGAGCAGTTCTTC. As protein: CASSLLFSSGSYNEQFF.

In this sample, this clonotype turned up a few times. This chain links TRBV20-1 with TRBJ2-6; D is unresolved. This CDR3 is 13 amino acids long. Germline V lookup: CDR1 DFQATT, CDR2 SNEGSKA (reference sequence). CDR3 nucleotide sequence: TGCAGCCCTAACGATCCTGGGGCCAACGTCCTGACTTTC. It codes for CSPNDPGANVLTF.

This clonotype has at least ten counts. J is TRBJ2-4 and V is TRBV10-3; D is possibly TRBD1 or TRBD2 (5 bases each). CDR1 ENHRY and CDR2 SYGVKD come from the germline V gene. CDR3 length: 16 residues. V gave up 0 bases and J gave up 0 bases, with 9 bases separating them. CDR3 coding DNA: TGTGCCATCAGTGAGTCGGGGACCCTAGCCAAAAACATTCAGTACTTC. This gives the protein CAISESGTLAKNIQYF.

This clonotype was seen ten or more times. V is TRBV7-8 and J is TRBJ2-7, with D maybe TRBD1 (6 bases). V was shortened by 6 bases and J by 2 bases, with 14 bases between the two germline ends. CDR1 SGHVS and CDR2 FQNEAQ come from the germline V gene. The CDR3 has 14 amino acids. CDR3 in DNA: TGTGCCAGCAGGCGACAGGATGTAACCTACGAGCAGTACTTC. Translated, it gives CASRRQDVTYEQYF.

This clonotype turned up a few times. CDR3 DNA: TGCGCCAGCAGCCAAGACGCGCACTCCAGGGATGAGCAGTTCTTC. Its protein is CASSQDAHSRDEQFF. The chain has TRBV4-1 and TRBJ2-1; possible D gene TRBD1, 5 bases. Looked up from germline, CDR1 is MGHRA and CDR2 is YSYEKL. There are 15 residues in the CDR3. The V end was cut by 0 bases, the J end by 8 bases, with 14 bases between.

This clonotype was counted many times. The chain has TRBV12-3 or TRBV12-4 and TRBJ1-5, with D unresolved. The CDR3 runs 15 residues. Deletions cut 3 bases from V and 3 bases from J, with 12 bases between. DNA for the CDR3: TGTGCCAGCAGTTTCGCAGAACTGTTCAATCAGCCCCAGCATTTT. It is translated as CASSFAELFNQPQHF.

The chain links TRBV27 to TRBJ2-1; TRBD1 is a possible D gene (6 bases). CDR1 and CDR2 from the germline V gene are MNHEY and SMNVEV (reference sequence). The CDR3 spans 13 residues. V lost 5 bases to trimming and J lost 7 bases, with 12 bases between them. The CDR3 sequence is CASSIQGWNEQFF. The DNA for the CDR3 is TGTGCCAGCAGTATACAGGGTTGGAATGAGCAGTTCTTC.

This clonotype was seen more than once but under ten times. The V and J genes are TRBV11-2 and TRBJ2-4; D may be TRBD1 or TRBD2 (5 bases each). The CDR3 runs 14 residues. CDR1 and CDR2 from the germline V gene are SGHAT and FQNNGV. The V and J ends lost 3 bases and 6 bases respectively, with 12 bases between them. CDR3 sequence: CASSLSGTLNIQYF. CDR3 nucleotide sequence: TGTGCCAGCAGCTTGTCCGGGACCCTAAACATTCAGTACTTC.

V and J are TRBV20-1 and TRBJ2-5, with 9 bases lining up with TRBD1. Germline V gene data show CDR1 as DFQATT and CDR2 as SNEGSKA (reference sequence). With V trimmed by 5 bases and J by 5 bases, 9 bases remained unmatched. CDR3 length: 14 residues. This chain's CDR3 is CSAFHKGQGETQYF. The CDR3 DNA reads as TGCAGTGCTTTTCACAAGGGACAGGGCGAGACCCAGTACTTC.

This clonotype came up many times. The chain has TRBV10-3 and TRBJ2-3; 7 bases are a match to TRBD1. The V gene end was trimmed by 6 bases and the J gene end by 3 bases; junction bases not matched to a gene: 0. Germline assignment: CDR1 ENHRY and CDR2 SYGVKD. The CDR3 is made up of 12 amino acids. The CDR3 DNA is TGTGCCATCAGACAGGGGACAGATACGCAGTATTTT. Translation: CAIRQGTDTQYF.

V gene TRBV7-6 combines with J gene TRBJ2-6, with 7 bases matching TRBD1. This CDR3 contains 17 residues. Germline-derived CDR1 and CDR2 are SGHVS and FNYEAQ. V trimming: 2 bases; J trimming: 2 bases; junction bases outside the gene matches: 6. This CDR3 is CASSLPSQGTGANVLTF. The CDR3 DNA follows: TGTGCCAGCAGCTTACCGTCACAGGGGACTGGGGCCAACGTCCTGACTTTC.

This clonotype has just a few counts. The J gene is TRBJ2-2, the V gene TRBV20-1; perhaps TRBD1 as D (6 bases). Trimming left V 1 base short and J 5 bases short, with 17 bases between. This CDR3 comprises 16 residues. CDR1 is DFQATT and CDR2 is SNEGSKA in the germline V gene (reference sequence). The CDR3, as DNA: TGCAGTGCTAGAGTCGGGGTCCGCAGGGGAACCGGGGAGCTGTTTTTT. Its protein is CSARVGVRRGTGELFF.

Ten or more counts support this clonotype. Here the CDR3 DNA reads TGTGCCAGCAGCTTAGCAGTGCACGAGCAGTACTTC. It yields the protein CASSLAVHEQYF. The chain has TRBV7-2 and TRBJ2-7, with D unclear. Deletions cut 0 bases from V and 5 bases from J, with 5 bases between. This CDR3 is 12 amino acids long. The germline CDR1 and CDR2 sequences are SGHTA and FQGNSA. The whole variable domain, remainder taken from reference TRBV7-2 and TRBJ2-7, is GAGVSQSPSNKVTEKGKDVELRCDPISGHTALYWYRQSLGQGLEFLIYFQGNSAPDKSGLPSDRFSAERTGGSVSTLTIQRTQQEDSAVYLCASSLAVHEQYFGPGTRLTVT.

This clonotype has ten or more counts. CDR3 amino acids: CASSAGRGDYGYTF. CDR3 nucleotide sequence: TGTGCCAGCAGTGCGGGCAGGGGTGACTATGGCTACACCTTC. J is TRBJ1-2 and V is TRBV2; possible D gene TRBD1, 6 bases. V was cut by 4 bases and J by 3 bases, with 12 bases left in between. The CDR3 has 14 residues. CDR1 and CDR2 from the germline V gene are SNHLY and FYNNEI.

This clonotype showed up many times. V and J are TRBV7-3 and TRBJ2-2; D might be TRBD1 (5 bases). V was pared by 4 bases and J by 4 bases, with 13 bases between. The CDR3 is 15 amino acids. Germline CDR1 is SGHTA and CDR2 is FQGTGA. The CDR3 loop is CASSSQGRGTGELFF. As DNA, the CDR3 is TGTGCCAGCAGCTCTCAGGGAAGGGGCACCGGGGAGCTGTTTTTT.

Many counts were recorded for this clonotype. V and J are TRBV20-1 and TRBJ2-1, with D possibly being TRBD1 or TRBD2 (5 bases each). The germline V and J ends were trimmed by 2 bases and 5 bases, with 10 bases remaining between them. The germline V gene encodes CDR1 DFQATT and CDR2 SNEGSKA (reference sequence). This CDR3 has 13 residues. CDR3 bases: TGCAGTGCTAGATGGGGGTACGACAATGAGCAGTTCTTC. Translating gives CSARWGYDNEQFF.

This clonotype was seen ten or more times. J is TRBJ1-2 and V is TRBV6-2 or TRBV6-3; 11 bases agree with TRBD1. There are 17 residues in the CDR3. Losses at the gene ends were 6 bases for V and 4 bases for J; bases not matched to a gene: 13. CDR1 and CDR2 from the germline V gene are MNHEY and SVGEGT. The CDR3 DNA reads TGTGCCAGCAGGGGCGGACCGGACAGGGGGCGGAGCTATGGCTACACCTTC. Amino acid sequence: CASRGGPDRGRSYGYTF.

The J gene is TRBJ2-5, the V gene TRBV12-3 or TRBV12-4, with D possibly being TRBD1 (6 bases). Trimming pared 6 bases from V and 4 bases from J, leaving 30 bases between. The CDR3 runs 19 residues. CDR3 sequence (DNA): TGTGCCAGCAGCCGACCAACCCAGGGGACCACCGGGAAGCGAGAGACCCAGTACTTC. It translates to CASSRPTQGTTGKRETQYF.